This is a list of T cell receptor beta chains from one sample in a study of T-cell reconstitution after alpha-beta-depleted transplantation in children. TCRdb re-called the PCR reads with MiXCR, one entry per CDR3 protein. The sample carries hundreds of thousands of distinct CDR3 sequences, about 16% recorded once. Source: PBMCs, mostly from graft donor cells, taken 360 days after TCRalphabeta/CD19-depleted stem cell transplant. Receptors originate from a boy under two years old who had a stem cell transplant for Wiskott-Aldrich syndrome, so the T cells may come from the graft donor. The CDR3 runs from the conserved cysteine through the conserved F or W. Fields, in order: CDR3 DNA, CDR3 protein, clone size, D gene, V gene, J gene, CDR3 length. The D gene is left open where the match is weak. Clone size appears in some rows only: once, few, many, or a class for an expanded clone.

CDR3nt: TGTGCCATCAGTGCCCAATCTAGCGGGAGGCCCACAGATACGCAGTATTTT
CDR3aa: CAISAQSSGRPTDTQYF
abundance: few
d_gene: TRBD2
v_gene: TRBV10-3
j_gene: TRBJ2-3
len: 17

CDR3nt: TGTGCCAGCAGCCCAGGGCACTATGGCTACACCTTC
CDR3aa: CASSPGHYGYTF
abundance: .
d_gene: .
v_gene: TRBV12-3/TRBV12-4
j_gene: TRBJ1-2
len: 12

CDR3nt: TGTGCCAGCAGCTTAGCCTCTAGCGGGAAAAGGGGCCAAGAGACCCAGTACTTC
CDR3aa: CASSLASSGKRGQETQYF
abundance: .
d_gene: TRBD2
v_gene: TRBV7-2
j_gene: TRBJ2-5
len: 18

CDR3nt: TGTGCCAGCACCCTCCGAGAGGGAGCTCTCACCGGGGAGCTGTTTTTT
CDR3aa: CASTLREGALTGELFF
abundance: .
d_gene: .
v_gene: TRBV12-3/TRBV12-4
j_gene: TRBJ2-2
len: 16

CDR3nt: TGTGCCTGCAGTTTGGGGAGGACTAGCGGCTACGAGCAGTACTTC
CDR3aa: CACSLGRTSGYEQYF
abundance: .
d_gene: TRBD2
v_gene: TRBV7-9
j_gene: TRBJ2-7
len: 15

CDR3nt: TGCGCCAGCAGCTTAGTACAGGGGTCCCTTGTCAACACCGGGGAGCTGTTTTTT
CDR3aa: CASSLVQGSLVNTGELFF
abundance: few
d_gene: TRBD1
v_gene: TRBV5-1
j_gene: TRBJ2-2
len: 18

CDR3nt: TGTGCCAGCAGTGAAGACCGTTTGGCGACAGATACGCAGTATTTT
CDR3aa: CASSEDRLATDTQYF
abundance: many
d_gene: .
v_gene: TRBV2
j_gene: TRBJ2-3
len: 15

CDR3nt: TGTGCCAGCCAACCCAGAGGGTCCTACAATGAGCAGTTCTTC
CDR3aa: CASQPRGSYNEQFF
abundance: .
d_gene: .
v_gene: TRBV19
j_gene: TRBJ2-1
len: 14

CDR3nt: TGCGCCAGCAGCCAAGATAGAGGAGGTCGTGAGCAGTACTTC
CDR3aa: CASSQDRGGREQYF
abundance: many
d_gene: .
v_gene: TRBV4-3
j_gene: TRBJ2-7
len: 14

CDR3nt: TGTGCCAGCAGTGAAAACAGGGATGAAGCTTTCTTT
CDR3aa: CASSENRDEAFF
abundance: .
d_gene: .
v_gene: TRBV2
j_gene: TRBJ1-1
len: 12

CDR3nt: TGTGCCAGCAGTTTTGAGGGACCCACCGGGGAGCTGTTTTTT
CDR3aa: CASSFEGPTGELFF
abundance: few
d_gene: .
v_gene: TRBV6-2/TRBV6-3
j_gene: TRBJ2-2
len: 14

CDR3nt: TGCGCCAGCAGCTTTTTGGGGGTCCCTATACGCGAGCAGTACTTC
CDR3aa: CASSFLGVPIREQYF
abundance: .
d_gene: .
v_gene: TRBV5-1
j_gene: TRBJ2-7
len: 15

CDR3nt: TGCAGCGTTGAGTTAGCACTTTCTGGAGGAGCTTTCTTT
CDR3aa: CSVELALSGGAFF
abundance: many
d_gene: .
v_gene: TRBV29-1
j_gene: TRBJ1-1
len: 13

CDR3nt: TGTGCCAGCAGCTTACCCCTCAGCGGTTTAGCCAAAAACATTCAGTACTTC
CDR3aa: CASSLPLSGLAKNIQYF
abundance: .
d_gene: .
v_gene: TRBV7-2
j_gene: TRBJ2-4
len: 17

CDR3nt: TGTGCCAGCAGCTTGGAAGGGGGCAGGGAGAAACTGTTTTTT
CDR3aa: CASSLEGGREKLFF
abundance: many
d_gene: TRBD1
v_gene: TRBV5-5
j_gene: TRBJ1-4
len: 14

CDR3nt: TGTGCCAGCAGTTTCACGTTACGCACAGGTGGAAACAATGAGCAGTTCTTC
CDR3aa: CASSFTLRTGGNNEQFF
abundance: .
d_gene: .
v_gene: TRBV12-3/TRBV12-4
j_gene: TRBJ2-1
len: 17

CDR3nt: TGTGCCAGCAGCTTTAGTATGGGGGGGGGCCGACGGGAGCAGTACTTC
CDR3aa: CASSFSMGGGRREQYF
abundance: .
d_gene: .
v_gene: TRBV7-9
j_gene: TRBJ2-7
len: 16

CDR3nt: TGTGCCAGCAGTTTATTTCGCCGACATCGCGGCTCCTACAATGAGCAGTTCTTC
CDR3aa: CASSLFRRHRGSYNEQFF
abundance: few
d_gene: .
v_gene: TRBV12-3/TRBV12-4
j_gene: TRBJ2-1
len: 18

CDR3nt: TGTGCCAGCAGCTTAAGCGGGATTAGCTCCTACGAGCAGTACTTC
CDR3aa: CASSLSGISSYEQYF
abundance: few
d_gene: TRBD2
v_gene: TRBV7-2
j_gene: TRBJ2-7
len: 15

CDR3nt: TGTGCCAGCAGTTTACAGGGGCCCCTGAGTTACAATGAGCAGTTCTTC
CDR3aa: CASSLQGPLSYNEQFF
abundance: .
d_gene: .
v_gene: TRBV12-3/TRBV12-4
j_gene: TRBJ2-1
len: 16

CDR3nt: TGTGCCAGCAGCTTAGCGTGGGGCATTTTATACGAGCAGTACTTC
CDR3aa: CASSLAWGILYEQYF
abundance: .
d_gene: .
v_gene: TRBV7-9
j_gene: TRBJ2-7
len: 15

CDR3nt: TGTGCCAGCAGTCCTCAAGGCCCGAGGATGGGAGCTTTCTTT
CDR3aa: CASSPQGPRMGAFF
abundance: .
d_gene: .
v_gene: TRBV12-3/TRBV12-4
j_gene: TRBJ1-1
len: 14

CDR3nt: TGTGCCAGCAGCTTACAGGGGAGTCTCAGGACCCAGTACTTC
CDR3aa: CASSLQGSLRTQYF
abundance: few
d_gene: .
v_gene: TRBV7-2
j_gene: TRBJ2-5
len: 14

CDR3nt: TGCAGCGTTGAAGTCCGTAAGGGGTTGACCGGGGAGCTGTTTTTT
CDR3aa: CSVEVRKGLTGELFF
abundance: many
d_gene: .
v_gene: TRBV29-1
j_gene: TRBJ2-2
len: 15

CDR3nt: TGTGCCAGCAGTGCTGGCTACACCTTC
CDR3aa: CASSAGYTF
abundance: .
d_gene: .
v_gene: TRBV2
j_gene: TRBJ1-2
len: 9

CDR3nt: TGCGCCAGCAGCTTGGTATTTAGTGCTAGCGGGAGCGTGGACGAGCAGTACTTC
CDR3aa: CASSLVFSASGSVDEQYF
abundance: .
d_gene: TRBD2
v_gene: TRBV5-1
j_gene: TRBJ2-7
len: 18

CDR3nt: TGTGCCAGCAGTTTCACCGGGGTAAATAATTCACCCCTCCACTTT
CDR3aa: CASSFTGVNNSPLHF
abundance: .
d_gene: .
v_gene: TRBV28
j_gene: TRBJ1-6
len: 15

CDR3nt: TGTGCCAGCACCGGGACAGGGAAGTACGAGCAGTACTTC
CDR3aa: CASTGTGKYEQYF
abundance: .
d_gene: TRBD1
v_gene: TRBV2
j_gene: TRBJ2-7
len: 13

CDR3nt: TGTGCCAGCAGTTTCGGGACAGGGGAGTACGAGCAGTACTTC
CDR3aa: CASSFGTGEYEQYF
abundance: many
d_gene: TRBD1
v_gene: TRBV12-3/TRBV12-4
j_gene: TRBJ2-7
len: 14

CDR3nt: TGTGCCAGCACCCCAGGACTAGCGGGAGTTCGAACCGGGGAGCTGTTTTTT
CDR3aa: CASTPGLAGVRTGELFF
abundance: .
d_gene: TRBD2
v_gene: TRBV6-1
j_gene: TRBJ2-2
len: 17

CDR3nt: TGTGCCAGCAGGACTAATAGGGAGTTCTTC
CDR3aa: CASRTNREFF
abundance: .
d_gene: .
v_gene: TRBV2
j_gene: TRBJ2-1
len: 10

CDR3nt: TGTGCCAGCAGTCCTAGCGGGAGAGGGCACGAGCAGTACTTC
CDR3aa: CASSPSGRGHEQYF
abundance: .
d_gene: TRBD2
v_gene: TRBV12-3/TRBV12-4
j_gene: TRBJ2-7
len: 14